Sequencing of this TCR beta chain was carried out in a study of Ad26.COV2.S vaccination and SARS-CoV-2 variants. General study results and limits: CD8+ and CD4+ T cells specific for spike reportedly responded with substantial breadth after vaccination. Similar non-spike TCR breadth was seen in vaccine and placebo recipients. People who got the vaccine had more spike-specific TCR breadth than people who got placebo.

The CDR3 has 15 residues. CDR1 is SGHNT and CDR2 is YYREEE in the germline V gene (reference sequence). V was cut by 0 bases and J by 1 base, with 11 bases left in between. Treatment of the sample: roughly 20 received Ad26.COV2.S at low or high dose, single or two shots; several received placebo; per-sample allocation not given. It was on day 63 after the first vaccine or placebo injection that samples were taken. Built on an Ad26 vector, the vaccine expressed Wuhan-strain SARS-CoV-2 spike. This clone was picked up a small number of times. Antigen: not known. Assay: immunoSEQ multiplex PCR; the TCRdb copy retains only in-frame clones and omits some. The repertoire holds some 640,000 clones, with about 89% as singletons.

The clonotype comes from a person aged 18-65 years who received the Ad26.COV2.S COVID-19 vaccine or a placebo. This sequence joins TRBV5-4 and TRBJ2-7; D ambiguous. The input for sequencing was peripheral blood, taken in a trial of Ad26.COV2.S vaccine versus placebo. Here the CDR3 reads CASSLEAYPSYEQYF. The CDR3 region has the DNA TGTGCCAGCAGCTTGGAGGCTTATCCGTCCTACGAGCAGTACTTC.